Sequencing of this TCR beta chain was carried out in a study of blood T cell repertoires in COVID-19. About the study: Samples came from the United States, Italy and Spain, spanning acute and convalescent COVID-19. Sources were T cells, B-cell-depleted T cells, or PBMCs; the material itself was cDNA or gDNA.

Trimming removed 5 bases from V and 5 bases from J, with 9 bases in between. CDR3 length equals 12 residues. Per the study methods: By means of reference gene primer amplification, nucleated cell counts were estimated. Data came from immunoSEQ multiplex PCR; TCRdb stores just in-frame clones and leaves some out. V, J and clone size derive from that table, while D and trimming were established from the DNA sequence. The table lists approximately 250,000 clones, about 88% of them singletons. Material for sequencing was peripheral blood. The sequence was collected from a man aged 18 to 30 with active or convalescent COVID-19. The V and J genes are TRBV12-3 or TRBV12-4 and TRBJ1-2; no firm D call. DNA for the CDR3: TGTGCCAGCAGTAAGCTTGGTTATGGCTACACCTTC. Translation: CASSKLGYGYTF.